This is a list of T cell receptor beta chains from one sample in a study of cytomegalovirus exposure and HLA in healthy donors. TCRdb's copy holds only in-frame clones and misses some; the assay was immunoSEQ multiplex PCR. Here the sample spans roughly 80,000 clones, under 70% being singletons. Material for sequencing was PBMCs. Receptors originate from a woman aged 50 to 60 in good health and CMV-seropositive. Each CDR3 is given with its conserved first and last residue. The order of the fields is V gene, D gene, J gene, CDR3 protein. A D gene is named only where the DNA matches it firmly.

v_gene: TRBV9
d_gene: TRBD1
j_gene: TRBJ1-1
CDR3aa: CASSVGAGGNTEAFF

v_gene: TRBV11-2
d_gene: .
j_gene: TRBJ2-3
CDR3aa: CASSPVLGDLTDTQYF

v_gene: TRBV27
d_gene: TRBD2
j_gene: TRBJ2-3
CDR3aa: CASSDHLAGSDTQYF

v_gene: TRBV11-2
d_gene: TRBD1
j_gene: TRBJ1-4
CDR3aa: CASSSLQGAGEKLFF

v_gene: TRBV6-5
d_gene: TRBD1
j_gene: TRBJ1-3
CDR3aa: CASSDRGRRNTIYF

v_gene: TRBV30
d_gene: .
j_gene: TRBJ1-2
CDR3aa: CAWSVRRTGILGGSYTF

v_gene: TRBV6-5
d_gene: .
j_gene: TRBJ2-1
CDR3aa: CASSLFGMGYNEQFF

v_gene: TRBV5-5
d_gene: TRBD1
j_gene: TRBJ1-5
CDR3aa: CASSLTGGTGNQPQHF

v_gene: TRBV2
d_gene: TRBD2
j_gene: TRBJ2-3
CDR3aa: CASQGLAGKADTQYF

v_gene: TRBV5-1
d_gene: TRBD2
j_gene: TRBJ2-5
CDR3aa: CASSLEAGAPAETQYF

v_gene: TRBV6-1
d_gene: .
j_gene: TRBJ2-7
CDR3aa: CASSESPGGAGEQYF

v_gene: TRBV6-5
d_gene: TRBD2
j_gene: TRBJ2-1
CDR3aa: CASSYAGGKGEQFF

v_gene: TRBV5-4
d_gene: .
j_gene: TRBJ2-7
CDR3aa: CASSLHAAGDPYEQYF

v_gene: TRBV7-6
d_gene: .
j_gene: TRBJ1-1
CDR3aa: CASSFGRQMTEAFF

v_gene: TRBV6-6
d_gene: TRBD1
j_gene: TRBJ1-2
CDR3aa: CASNRQGSNYGYTF

v_gene: TRBV6-6
d_gene: .
j_gene: TRBJ2-2
CDR3aa: CASSYSTIGGELFF

v_gene: TRBV9
d_gene: .
j_gene: TRBJ2-3
CDR3aa: CASSVEAGVTRRTDTQYF

v_gene: TRBV18
d_gene: TRBD2
j_gene: TRBJ2-1
CDR3aa: CASSPITSGVSPYNEQFF

v_gene: TRBV9
d_gene: .
j_gene: TRBJ1-1
CDR3aa: CASSVGQGGTEAFF

v_gene: TRBV6-5
d_gene: TRBD1
j_gene: TRBJ2-5
CDR3aa: CASSRDRGFGETQYF

v_gene: TRBV27
d_gene: .
j_gene: TRBJ2-3
CDR3aa: CASSFGSFTDTQYF

v_gene: TRBV28
d_gene: .
j_gene: TRBJ1-3
CDR3aa: CGARGAGNTIYF

v_gene: TRBV7-7
d_gene: .
j_gene: TRBJ2-5
CDR3aa: CASSDGAGTEETQYF

v_gene: TRBV7-9
d_gene: TRBD1
j_gene: TRBJ2-4
CDR3aa: CASSSSGQFGNIQYF

v_gene: TRBV7-3
d_gene: TRBD1
j_gene: TRBJ1-3
CDR3aa: CASSLDGQGRSGNTIYF

v_gene: TRBV10-1
d_gene: TRBD1
j_gene: TRBJ2-7
CDR3aa: CASIVPGQNEQYF

v_gene: TRBV6-1
d_gene: .
j_gene: TRBJ2-1
CDR3aa: CASSELRTPYNEQFF

v_gene: TRBV10-2
d_gene: TRBD2
j_gene: TRBJ2-3
CDR3aa: CASGVIAGGSDTQYF

v_gene: TRBV14
d_gene: .
j_gene: TRBJ2-2
CDR3aa: CASSQDDGGNTGELFF

v_gene: TRBV5-1
d_gene: TRBD1
j_gene: TRBJ1-1
CDR3aa: CASSFTSYRGTEAFF

v_gene: TRBV10-1
d_gene: TRBD1
j_gene: TRBJ1-6
CDR3aa: CASSGDSNSPLHF

v_gene: TRBV28
d_gene: .
j_gene: TRBJ1-1
CDR3aa: CASSLTQGSTEAFF

v_gene: TRBV12-5
d_gene: .
j_gene: TRBJ2-1
CDR3aa: CASGFDSYNEQFF

v_gene: TRBV19
d_gene: TRBD2
j_gene: TRBJ2-6
CDR3aa: CASWGTAGSGANVLTF

v_gene: TRBV10-1
d_gene: TRBD1
j_gene: TRBJ2-5
CDR3aa: CASRRQGEETQYF

v_gene: TRBV4-2
d_gene: TRBD2
j_gene: TRBJ2-2
CDR3aa: CASSRGRGVAGELFF